The 6 T cell receptor beta chains below were found in one sample sequenced in a study of blood T cells in healthy people across ages. Combining a sample-barcoded 5' primer with a J-beta primer mix, a second PCR ran for about 7 to 11 cycles. TCRdb re-derived calls from the 5' RACE reads in MiXCR, one entry per CDR3 protein. The table lists 2 million or so distinct CDR3 sequences, around half of them singletons, with 2.1% in the top ten. Sequencing was carried out using blood. These receptors were obtained from a woman between 40 and 50 years old in good health.

This chain uses TRBV6-5 with TRBJ2-4; D possibly uses TRBD1 or TRBD2 (5 bases each). The assigned J gene may be wrong: the sequence end matches TRBJ2-5 better. Per germline, CDR1 MNHEY and CDR2 SVGAGI. There are 15 residues in the CDR3. The CDR3 DNA follows: TGTGCCAGCAGTTACTCGGGGGAAGTTCGGGAGACCCAGTACTTC. Encoded protein: CASSYSGEVRETQYF.

The rearrangement uses TRBV6-2 or TRBV6-3 and TRBJ1-2; a possible D gene is TRBD1 (5 bases). V dropped 7 bases and J dropped 8 bases, with 20 bases sitting between them. CDR1 is MNHEY, CDR2 SVGEGT, per germline. The CDR3 is made up of 14 amino acids. For the CDR3, the DNA is TGTGCCAGCACCAAACGGGGACGTGATATCGGCTACACCTTC. Protein: CASTKRGRDIGYTF.

This clonotype was seen only once. The gene calls are TRBV28 and TRBJ2-7; D not resolved. CDR3 length: 15 residues. From germline, CDR1 is MDHEN and CDR2 SYDVKM. The germline V and J ends were trimmed by 2 bases and 2 bases, with 13 bases remaining between them. The CDR3, as DNA: TGTGCCAGCAGTTTAGCCCTCCGCAGAACCTACGAGCAGTACTTC. It is translated as CASSLALRRTYEQYF.

The gene calls are TRBV7-2 and TRBJ2-7, with 7 bases lining up with TRBD1. The CDR3 sequence is 15 residues long. After removal of 0 bases from V and 5 bases from J, the junction contained 7 bases not matched to a gene. CDR1 is SGHTA and CDR2 is FQGNSA in the germline V gene. The CDR3 loop is CASSLAATGRDEQYF. The DNA of the CDR3 is TGTGCCAGCAGCTTAGCCGCGACAGGGCGGGACGAGCAGTACTTC.

The rearrangement joins TRBV6-1 to TRBJ2-7; a possible D gene is TRBD1 (5 bases). The V end lost 2 bases, the J end lost 3 bases, and 14 bases lay between the germline ends. CDR1 is MNHNS, CDR2 SASEGT, per germline. The CDR3 runs to 15 residues. The CDR3 region is CASSESIDRNYEQYF. CDR3 coding DNA: TGTGCCAGCAGTGAATCGATCGACAGAAACTACGAGCAGTACTTC.

The V gene is TRBV24-1, the J gene TRBJ2-3, with TRBD1 matching 8 bases. Germline values: CDR1 KGHDR, CDR2 SFDVKD. J was trimmed by 3 bases and V by 4 bases; bases with no gene match: 8. The CDR3 is 16 residues long. CDR3 in amino acids: CATSEPRGRGTDTQYF. DNA of the CDR3: TGTGCCACCAGTGAGCCCAGGGGGCGAGGGACAGATACGCAGTATTTT.